This TCR beta chain was documented in a study of technical replicates of blood from several donors. J was trimmed by 4 bases and V by 6 bases; bases with no gene match: 13. This CDR3 contains 18 residues. Germline V lookup: CDR1 ENHRY, CDR2 SYGVKD. Clones were read by immunoSEQ multiplex PCR, and TCRdb kept only the in-frame ones, dropping some. The sample includes around 76,000 clones, roughly 90% of them seen just once. The chain links TRBV10-3 to TRBJ2-2, with 11 bases matching TRBD2. The receptor was derived from a human donor in good health. Material for sequencing was T cells isolated from PBMCs. The CDR3 DNA follows: TGTGCCATCAGAGGACGGACTACTAGCGGGAGAGCCACCGGGGAGCTGTTTTTT. This encodes CAIRGRTTSGRATGELFF.